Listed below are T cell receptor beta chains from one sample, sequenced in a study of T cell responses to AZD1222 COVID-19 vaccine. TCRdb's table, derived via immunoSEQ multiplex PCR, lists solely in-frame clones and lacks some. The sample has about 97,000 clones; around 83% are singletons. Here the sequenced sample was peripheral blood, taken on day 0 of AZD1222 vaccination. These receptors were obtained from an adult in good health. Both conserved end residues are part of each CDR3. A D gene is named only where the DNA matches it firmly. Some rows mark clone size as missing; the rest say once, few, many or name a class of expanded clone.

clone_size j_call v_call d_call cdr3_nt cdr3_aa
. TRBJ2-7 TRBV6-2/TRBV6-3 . TGTGCCAGCAGTCCCCAGGGCGCAGAATACTCCTACGAGCAGTACTTC CASSPQGAEYSYEQYF
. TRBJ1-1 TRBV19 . TGTGCCAGTAGTCTCCTGGGAAACACTGAAGCTTTCTTT CASSLLGNTEAFF
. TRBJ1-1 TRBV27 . TGTGCCAGCAGTTCGGGGGTAAGCACTGAAGCTTTCTTT CASSSGVSTEAFF
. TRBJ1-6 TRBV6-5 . TGTGCCAGCAGTTCAAGGGAGAATTCACCCCTCCACTTT CASSSRENSPLHF
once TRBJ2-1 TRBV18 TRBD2 TGTGCCAGCTCACCGACTAGCGGGGGGCTCATGGGCGAGCAGTTCTTC CASSPTSGGLMGEQFF
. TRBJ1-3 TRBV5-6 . TGTGCCAGCAGCTTCCAGGGCCCCATCTCTGGAAACACCATATATTTT CASSFQGPISGNTIYF
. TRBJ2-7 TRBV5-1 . TGCGCCAGCAGCTCCACCCCACATGACGGTTACGAGCAGTACTTC CASSSTPHDGYEQYF
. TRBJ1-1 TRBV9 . TGTGCCAGCAGCGTAGCCGGACAGACGAACACTGAAGCTTTCTTT CASSVAGQTNTEAFF
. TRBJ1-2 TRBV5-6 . TGTGCCAGCATTAGAGGGACCGATGGCTACACCTTC CASIRGTDGYTF
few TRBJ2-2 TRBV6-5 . TGTGCCAGCAGTTATTTGTCCGGGGAGCTGTTTTTT CASSYLSGELFF
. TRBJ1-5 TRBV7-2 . TGTGCCAGCAGCTTAGACGTCAGGAGAAATAGCAATCAGCCCCAGCATTTT CASSLDVRRNSNQPQHF
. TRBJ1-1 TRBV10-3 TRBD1 TGTGCCATCCGAATCGACAGGGCAAACACTGAAGCTTTCTTT CAIRIDRANTEAFF
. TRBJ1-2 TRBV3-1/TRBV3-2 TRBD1 TGTGCCAGCAGCCAAGCGGTACAGGGGGGTGGCTACACCTTC CASSQAVQGGGYTF
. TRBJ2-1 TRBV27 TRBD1 TGTGCCAGCAGTTCCGAATTCAGGGGGCGCCAATACAATGAGCAGTTCTTC CASSSEFRGRQYNEQFF
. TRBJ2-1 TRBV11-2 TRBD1 TGTGCCAGCAGCCTGGGGACAGCCCCGAACAATGAGCAGTTCTTC CASSLGTAPNNEQFF
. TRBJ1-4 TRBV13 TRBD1 TGTGCCAGCAGCCACAGGGGGGTTAATGAAAAACTGTTTTTT CASSHRGVNEKLFF
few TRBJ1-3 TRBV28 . TGTGCCAGCAACCTGGGCCCCGCGGAAAACACCATATATTTT CASNLGPAENTIYF
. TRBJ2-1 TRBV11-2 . TGTGCCAGCAGCCTTTCTAGGGACATCCGGAGGAATGAGCAGTTCTTC CASSLSRDIRRNEQFF
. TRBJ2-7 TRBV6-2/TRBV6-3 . TGTGCCAGCAGTTGGACGGCGTACGAGCAGTACTTC CASSWTAYEQYF
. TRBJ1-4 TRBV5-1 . TGCGCCAGCAGCTTGGGAGGGGGATCTGAAAAACTGTTTTTT CASSLGGGSEKLFF
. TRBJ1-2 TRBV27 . TGTGCCAGCAGTTTAGGGCAGGGGTACTATGGCTACACCTTC CASSLGQGYYGYTF
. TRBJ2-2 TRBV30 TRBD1 TGTGCCTGGAGTCCCTCGACCACAGGGGGGTTAAGGACCGGGGAGCTGTTTTTT CAWSPSTTGGLRTGELFF
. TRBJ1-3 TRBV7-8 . TGTGCCAGCAGCTTACACCCAGGGCGCACCGGGGACACCATATATTTT CASSLHPGRTGDTIYF
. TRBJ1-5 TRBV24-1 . TGTGCCACCTCGACACGATGGGGCAATCAGCCCCAGCATTTT CATSTRWGNQPQHF
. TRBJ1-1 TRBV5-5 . TGTGCCAGCGGGGCAGGGGCAAGCATGAACACTGAAGCTTTCTTT CASGAGASMNTEAFF
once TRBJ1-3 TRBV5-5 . TGTGCCAGCAGCTCGGACATCCGCTCTGGAAACACCATATATTTT CASSSDIRSGNTIYF
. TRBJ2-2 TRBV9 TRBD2 TGTGCCAGCAGCATCAGCGGGAGTGGTTGGACCGGGGAGCTGTTTTTT CASSISGSGWTGELFF
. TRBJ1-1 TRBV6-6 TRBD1 TGTGCCGGGAAAGACAGGGGAGAAACTGAAGCTTTCTTT CAGKDRGETEAFF
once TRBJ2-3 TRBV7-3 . TGTGCCAGCAGCTTAACTGCGGGGGCGGGCGATACGCAGTATTTT CASSLTAGAGDTQYF
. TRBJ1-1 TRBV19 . TGTGCCACCTCTCAGTGGGGGGTCGGGAACACTGAAGCTTTCTTT CATSQWGVGNTEAFF
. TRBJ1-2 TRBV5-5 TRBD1 TGTGCCAGCAGCCAGGACAGGCGAAATTATGGCTACACCTTC CASSQDRRNYGYTF
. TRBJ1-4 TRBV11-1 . TGTGCCAGCAGCCCGGGGTTTAATGAAAAACTGTTTTTT CASSPGFNEKLFF
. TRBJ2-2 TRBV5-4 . TGTGCCAGCAGCCCCGGCGGGAACACCGGGGAGCTGTTTTTT CASSPGGNTGELFF
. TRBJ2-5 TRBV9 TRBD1 TGTGCCAGCAGCCCCCAACAGGGGCAAGAGACCCAGTACTTC CASSPQQGQETQYF
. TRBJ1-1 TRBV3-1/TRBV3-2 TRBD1 TGTGCCAGCAGCCAAGTTGCGGCAGGGGGCACTGAAGCTTTCTTT CASSQVAAGGTEAFF
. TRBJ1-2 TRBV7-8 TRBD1 TGTGCCAGCAGCCTAGGACAGGGAATCCAAGTTAACTATGGCTACACCTTC CASSLGQGIQVNYGYTF
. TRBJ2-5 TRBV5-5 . TGTGCCAGCAGCTTGGTCCTAGACAGACAAGAGACCCAGTACTTC CASSLVLDRQETQYF
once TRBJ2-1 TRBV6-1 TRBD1 TGTGCCAGCAGTGACGAGGGGGCTGTGGGAAATGAGCAGTTCTTC CASSDEGAVGNEQFF
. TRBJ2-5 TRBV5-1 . TGCGCCAGCAGCTTGGCAACAGGGGGGGATCAAGAGACCCAGTACTTC CASSLATGGDQETQYF
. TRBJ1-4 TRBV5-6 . TGTGCCAGCAGCTTTGGGTTGGGAGTCCAAGAAAAACTGTTTTTT CASSFGLGVQEKLFF
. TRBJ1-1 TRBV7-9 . TGTGCCAGCACCCCCGTGGTCAGGGGCGCTGAAGCTTTCTTT CASTPVVRGAEAFF
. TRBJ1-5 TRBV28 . TGTGCCAGCCGCGGCGGAGGGGAATATCAGCCCCAGCATTTT CASRGGGEYQPQHF
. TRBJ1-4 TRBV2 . TGTGCCAGCAGTTGGGGGGTAGGAGAAAAACTGTTTTTT CASSWGVGEKLFF
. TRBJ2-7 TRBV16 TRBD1 TGTGCCAGCAGCCAGTATACAGGGGCAAGCGAGCAGTACTTC CASSQYTGASEQYF
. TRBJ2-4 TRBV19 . TGTGCCAGTAGTAGACAGGCGGCCAAAAACATTCAGTACTTC CASSRQAAKNIQYF
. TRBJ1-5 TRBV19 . TGTGCCAGTAGACCCACCCAGGTTGGTCAGCCCCAGCATTTT CASRPTQVGQPQHF
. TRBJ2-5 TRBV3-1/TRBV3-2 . TGTGCCAGCAGCCTTTCTCGGCTAGAGACCCAGTACTTC CASSLSRLETQYF
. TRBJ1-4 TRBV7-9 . TGTGCCAGCAGCTTTCCGACATCAACTAATGAAAAACTGTTTTTT CASSFPTSTNEKLFF
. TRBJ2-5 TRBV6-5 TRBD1 TGTGCCACTTCGACAGGGGTCGCGACCCAGTACTTC CATSTGVATQYF
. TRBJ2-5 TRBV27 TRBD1 TGTGCCAGCACCGGGACAGGGCGACAAGAGACCCAGTACTTC CASTGTGRQETQYF
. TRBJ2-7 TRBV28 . TGTGCCAGCAGCTCCTTGCGTGCACTGCTAATCTACGAGCAGTACTTC CASSSLRALLIYEQYF
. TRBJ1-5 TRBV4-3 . TGCGCCAGCAGCCAAGATTCCCATCAGCCCCAGCATTTT CASSQDSHQPQHF
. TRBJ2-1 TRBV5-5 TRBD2 TGTGCCAGCAGCTATACTGCTAGCGGGAGGCCCCTCAATGAGCAGTTCTTC CASSYTASGRPLNEQFF